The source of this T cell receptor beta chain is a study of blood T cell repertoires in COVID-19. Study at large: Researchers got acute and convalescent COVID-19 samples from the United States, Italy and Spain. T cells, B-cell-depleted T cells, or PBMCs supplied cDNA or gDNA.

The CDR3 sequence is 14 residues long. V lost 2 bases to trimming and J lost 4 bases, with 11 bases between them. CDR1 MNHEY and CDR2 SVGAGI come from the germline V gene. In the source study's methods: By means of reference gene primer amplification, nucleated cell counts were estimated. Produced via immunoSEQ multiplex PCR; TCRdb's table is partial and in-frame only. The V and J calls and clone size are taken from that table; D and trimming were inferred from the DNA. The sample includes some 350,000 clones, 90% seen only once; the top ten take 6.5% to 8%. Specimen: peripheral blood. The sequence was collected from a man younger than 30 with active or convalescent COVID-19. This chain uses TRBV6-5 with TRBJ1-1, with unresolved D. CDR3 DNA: TGTGCCAGCAGTTACGCTGGTTGGAGCACTGAAGCTTTCTTT. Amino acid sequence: CASSYAGWSTEAFF.